This T cell receptor (beta chain) was documented in a study of regulatory T cells in long-lasting Graves disease. This CDR3 contains 15 residues. The germline V gene encodes CDR1 MNHEY and CDR2 SVGAGI. Unmatched junction bases numbered 3, after V lost 0 bases and J lost 5 bases. Study findings and constraints: Favored usage of TRBV28, TRBJ1-2 and TRBJ2-5 was recorded in persistent disease. Compared with new cases, persistent Graves' patients showed reduced TCR diversity.

This clonotype was counted many times. Its antigen remains unidentified. To make TCR beta libraries, researchers used iRepertoire HTBI primers and Arm-PCR of CDR3 regions. TCRdb re-analysed the multiplex PCR reads in MiXCR, keeping a single row per CDR3 protein. The sample records 600,000 to 850,000 distinct CDR3 sequences, about 32% being singletons. As for time point: persistent/refractory GD, antithyroid drugs over 5 years with positive TRAb. The TCR library was made from RNA that had been extracted from PBMCs in TRIzol. Sequencing was performed on peripheral blood mononuclear cells (PBMCs), taken when the disease was refractory, from a patient treated with antithyroid drugs. The TCR comes from a female donor with Graves disease. V is TRBV6-5 and J is TRBJ1-1, with TRBD1 matching 10 bases. The CDR3 reads CASSYSLGQGTEAFF. DNA for the CDR3: TGTGCCAGCAGTTACTCGTTGGGACAGGGGACTGAAGCTTTCTTT.